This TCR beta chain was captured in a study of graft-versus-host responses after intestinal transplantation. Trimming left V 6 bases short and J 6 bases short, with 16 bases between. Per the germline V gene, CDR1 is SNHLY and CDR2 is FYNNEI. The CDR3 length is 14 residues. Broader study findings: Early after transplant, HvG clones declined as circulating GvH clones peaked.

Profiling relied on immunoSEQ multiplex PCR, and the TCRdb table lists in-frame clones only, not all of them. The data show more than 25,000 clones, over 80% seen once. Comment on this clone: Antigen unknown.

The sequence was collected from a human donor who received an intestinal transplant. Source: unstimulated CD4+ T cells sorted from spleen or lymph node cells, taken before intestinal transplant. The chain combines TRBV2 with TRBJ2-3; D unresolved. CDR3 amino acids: CASSQGHTTDTQYF. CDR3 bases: TGTGCCAGCAGCCAAGGCCACACCACCGATACGCAGTATTTT.